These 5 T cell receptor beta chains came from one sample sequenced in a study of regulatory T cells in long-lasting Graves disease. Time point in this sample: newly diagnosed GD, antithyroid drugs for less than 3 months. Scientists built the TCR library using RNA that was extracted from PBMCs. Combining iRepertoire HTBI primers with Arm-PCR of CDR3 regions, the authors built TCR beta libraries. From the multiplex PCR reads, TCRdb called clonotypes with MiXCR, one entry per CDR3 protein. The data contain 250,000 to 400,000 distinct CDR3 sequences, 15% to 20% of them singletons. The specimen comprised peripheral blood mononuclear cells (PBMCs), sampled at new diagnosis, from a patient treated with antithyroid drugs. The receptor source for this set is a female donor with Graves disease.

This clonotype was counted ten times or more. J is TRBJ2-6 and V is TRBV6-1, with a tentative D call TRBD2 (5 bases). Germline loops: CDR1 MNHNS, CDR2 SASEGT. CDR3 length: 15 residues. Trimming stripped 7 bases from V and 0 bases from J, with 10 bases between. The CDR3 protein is CASIPRASGANVLTF. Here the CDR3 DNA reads TGTGCCAGCATCCCGAGGGCCTCTGGGGCCAACGTCCTGACTTTC.

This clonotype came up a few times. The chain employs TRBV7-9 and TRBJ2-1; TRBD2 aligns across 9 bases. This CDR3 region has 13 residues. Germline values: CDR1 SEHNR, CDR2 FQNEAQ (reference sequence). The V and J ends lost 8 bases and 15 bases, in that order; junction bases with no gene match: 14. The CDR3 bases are TGTGCCAGCGTGACTAGCGGCACTACGGAGATGTTCTTC. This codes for CASVTSGTTEMFF.

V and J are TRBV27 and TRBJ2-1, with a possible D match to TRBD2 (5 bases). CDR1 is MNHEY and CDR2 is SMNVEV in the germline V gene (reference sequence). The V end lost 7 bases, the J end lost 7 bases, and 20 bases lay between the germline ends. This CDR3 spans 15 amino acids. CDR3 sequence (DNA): TGTGCCAGCACTCTACGGGGTACGTCTAAGAATGAGCAGTTCTTC. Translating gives CASTLRGTSKNEQFF.

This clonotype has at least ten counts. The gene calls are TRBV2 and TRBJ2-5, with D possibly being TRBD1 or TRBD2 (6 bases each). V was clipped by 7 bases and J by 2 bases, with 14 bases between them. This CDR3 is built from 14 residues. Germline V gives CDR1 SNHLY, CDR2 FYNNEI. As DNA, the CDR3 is TGTGCCAGCACCCGAGGAGGGGGGCAAGAGACCCAGTACTTC. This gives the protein CASTRGGGQETQYF.

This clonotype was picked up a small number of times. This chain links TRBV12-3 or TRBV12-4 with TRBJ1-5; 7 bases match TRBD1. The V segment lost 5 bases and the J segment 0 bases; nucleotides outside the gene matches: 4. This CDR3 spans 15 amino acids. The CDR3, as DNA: TGTGCCAGCAGTACCGGGACAGATAGCAATCAGCCCCAGCATTTT. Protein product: CASSTGTDSNQPQHF.